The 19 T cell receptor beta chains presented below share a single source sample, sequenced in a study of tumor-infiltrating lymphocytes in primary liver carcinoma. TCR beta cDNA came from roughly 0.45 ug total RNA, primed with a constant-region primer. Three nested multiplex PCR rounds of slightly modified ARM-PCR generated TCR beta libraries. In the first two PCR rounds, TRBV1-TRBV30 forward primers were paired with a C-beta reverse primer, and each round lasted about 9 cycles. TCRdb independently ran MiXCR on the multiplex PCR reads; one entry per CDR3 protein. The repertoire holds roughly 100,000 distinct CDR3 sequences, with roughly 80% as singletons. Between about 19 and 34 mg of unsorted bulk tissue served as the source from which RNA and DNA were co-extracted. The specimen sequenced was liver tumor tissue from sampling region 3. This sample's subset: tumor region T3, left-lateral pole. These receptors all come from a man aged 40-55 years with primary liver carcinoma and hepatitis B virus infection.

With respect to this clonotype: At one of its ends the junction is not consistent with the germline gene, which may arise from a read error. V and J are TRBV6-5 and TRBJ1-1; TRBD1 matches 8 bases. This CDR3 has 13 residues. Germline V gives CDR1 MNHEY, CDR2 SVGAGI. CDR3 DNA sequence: TGTGCCAGCGTGACAGGGGTCAACACTGAAGCTACCTTT. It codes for CASVTGVNTEATF.

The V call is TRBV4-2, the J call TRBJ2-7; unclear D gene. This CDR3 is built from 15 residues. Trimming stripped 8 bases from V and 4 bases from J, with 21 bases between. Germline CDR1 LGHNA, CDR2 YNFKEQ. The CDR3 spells CASDQGTGSQYEQYF. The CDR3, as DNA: TGTGCCAGCGACCAAGGCACCGGATCTCAGTACGAGCAGTACTTC.

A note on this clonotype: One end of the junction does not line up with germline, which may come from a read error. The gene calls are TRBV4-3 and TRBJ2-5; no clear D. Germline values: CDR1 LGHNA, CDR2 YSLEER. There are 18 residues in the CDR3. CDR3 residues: CASNQDLIGGGSQETQYF. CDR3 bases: TGCGCCAGCAACCAAGACCTGATTGGCGGCGGCTCGCAAGAGACCCAGTACTTC.

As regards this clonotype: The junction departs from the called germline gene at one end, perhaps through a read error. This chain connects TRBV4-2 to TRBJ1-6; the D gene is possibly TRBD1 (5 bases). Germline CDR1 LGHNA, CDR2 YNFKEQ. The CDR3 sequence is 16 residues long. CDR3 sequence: CASSQEGSGGDSPFHF. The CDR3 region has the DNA TGCGCCAGCAGCCAAGAGGGGTCAGGAGGAGATTCACCCTTCCACTTT.

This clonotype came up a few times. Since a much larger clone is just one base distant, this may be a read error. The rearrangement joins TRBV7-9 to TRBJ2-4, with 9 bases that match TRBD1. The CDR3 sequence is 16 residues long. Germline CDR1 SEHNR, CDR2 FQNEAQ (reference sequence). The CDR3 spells CASSSQGAQARNIQYF. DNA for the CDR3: TGTGCCAGCAGCTCACAGGGGGCGCAGGCCAGAAACATTCAGTACTTC.

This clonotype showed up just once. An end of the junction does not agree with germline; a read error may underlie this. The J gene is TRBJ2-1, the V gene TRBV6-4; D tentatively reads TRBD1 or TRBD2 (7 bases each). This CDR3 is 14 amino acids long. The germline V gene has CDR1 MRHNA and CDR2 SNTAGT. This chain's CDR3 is CASSDRPGGGPYIF. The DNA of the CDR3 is TGTGCCAGCAGTGACCGGCCAGGGGGAGGGCCCTACATCTTC.

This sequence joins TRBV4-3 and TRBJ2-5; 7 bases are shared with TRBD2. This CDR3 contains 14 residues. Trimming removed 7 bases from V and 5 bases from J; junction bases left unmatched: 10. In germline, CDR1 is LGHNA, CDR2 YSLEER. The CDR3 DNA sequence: TGCGCCAGCACTCAAAACTGGGGAGGGGAGACCCAGTACTTC. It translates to CASTQNWGGETQYF.

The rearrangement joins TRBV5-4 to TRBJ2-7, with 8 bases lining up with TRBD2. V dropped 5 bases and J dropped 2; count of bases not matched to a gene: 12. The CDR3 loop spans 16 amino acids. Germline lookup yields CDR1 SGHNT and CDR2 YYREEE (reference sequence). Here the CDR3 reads CASSRPISGTAYEQYF. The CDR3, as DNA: TGTGCCAGCAGTCGCCCGATTAGCGGGACTGCCTACGAGCAGTACTTC.

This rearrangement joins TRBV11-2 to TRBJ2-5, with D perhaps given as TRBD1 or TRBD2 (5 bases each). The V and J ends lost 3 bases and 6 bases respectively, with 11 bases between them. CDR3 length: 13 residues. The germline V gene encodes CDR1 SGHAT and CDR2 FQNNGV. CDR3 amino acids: CASSFSEGQTQYF. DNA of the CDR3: TGTGCCAGCAGCTTCAGCGAGGGACAGACCCAGTACTTC. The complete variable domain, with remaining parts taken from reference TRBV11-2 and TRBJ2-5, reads EAGVAQSPRYKIIEKRQSVAFWCNPISGHATLYWYQQILGQGPKLLIQFQNNGVVDDSQLPKDRFSAERLKGVDSTLKIQPAKLEDSAVYLCASSFSEGQTQYFGPGTRLLVL.

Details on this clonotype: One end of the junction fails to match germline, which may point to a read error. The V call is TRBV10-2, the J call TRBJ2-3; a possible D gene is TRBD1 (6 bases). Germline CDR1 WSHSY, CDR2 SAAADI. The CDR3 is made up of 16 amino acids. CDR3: CASSDLRGGGTDTQFF. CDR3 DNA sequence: TGCGCAAGCAGTGACTTGAGAGGGGGTGGCACAGATACGCAGTTTTTT.

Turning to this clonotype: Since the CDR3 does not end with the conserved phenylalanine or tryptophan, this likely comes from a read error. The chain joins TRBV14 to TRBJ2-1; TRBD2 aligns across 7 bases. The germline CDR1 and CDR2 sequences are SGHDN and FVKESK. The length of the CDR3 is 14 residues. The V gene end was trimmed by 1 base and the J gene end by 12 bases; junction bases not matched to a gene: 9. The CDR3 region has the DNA TGTGCCAGCAGCCAAGGAAGGGCGTCGGGGGGGCAGTTCTTA. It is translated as CASSQGRASGGQFL.

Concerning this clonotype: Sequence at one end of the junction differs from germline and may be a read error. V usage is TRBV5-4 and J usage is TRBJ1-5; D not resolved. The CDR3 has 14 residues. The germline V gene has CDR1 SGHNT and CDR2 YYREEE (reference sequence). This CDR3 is CASSPGLSIQPQHF. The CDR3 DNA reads TGTGCCAGCAGCCCAGGTCTTAGCATTCAGCCCCAGCATTTT.

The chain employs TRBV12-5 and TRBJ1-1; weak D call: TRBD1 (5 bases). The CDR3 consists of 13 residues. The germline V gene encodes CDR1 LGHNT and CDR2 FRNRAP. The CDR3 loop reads CTTHGTGNTEAFF. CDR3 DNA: TGTACTACTCACGGGACGGGGAACACTGAAGCTTTCTTT.

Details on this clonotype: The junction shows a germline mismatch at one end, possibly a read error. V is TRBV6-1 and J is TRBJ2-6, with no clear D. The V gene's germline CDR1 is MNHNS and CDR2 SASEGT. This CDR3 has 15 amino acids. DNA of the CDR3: TGCGCCGGCAGTGAACTCTCCCAAGGGGCCAACGTCCTGACTTTC. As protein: CAGSELSQGANVLTF.

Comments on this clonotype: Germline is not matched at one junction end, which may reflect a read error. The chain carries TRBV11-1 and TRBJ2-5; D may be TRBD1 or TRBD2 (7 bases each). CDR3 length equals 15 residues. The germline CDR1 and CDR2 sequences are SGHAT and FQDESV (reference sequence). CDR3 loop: CANSLEGGGRETQCF. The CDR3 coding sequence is TGTGCCAACAGCTTAGAAGGGGGCGGGAGAGAGACCCAGTGCTTC.

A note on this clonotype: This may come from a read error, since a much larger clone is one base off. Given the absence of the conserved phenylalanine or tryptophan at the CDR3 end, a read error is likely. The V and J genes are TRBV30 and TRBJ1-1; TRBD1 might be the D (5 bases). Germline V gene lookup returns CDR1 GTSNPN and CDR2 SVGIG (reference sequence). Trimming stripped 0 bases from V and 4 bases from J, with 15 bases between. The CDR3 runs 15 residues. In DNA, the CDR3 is TGTGCCTGGAGTGTAAGAGCAGGGATGAGCACTGAAGCTTTCCTT. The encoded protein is CAWSVRAGMSTEAFL.

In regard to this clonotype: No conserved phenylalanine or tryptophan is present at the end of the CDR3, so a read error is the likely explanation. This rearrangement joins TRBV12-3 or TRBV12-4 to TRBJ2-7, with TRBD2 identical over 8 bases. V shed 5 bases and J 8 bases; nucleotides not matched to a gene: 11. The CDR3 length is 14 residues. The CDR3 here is CASSPAGVRNKQYL. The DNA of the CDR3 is TGTGCCAGCAGTCCAGCGGGAGTAAGGAACAAGCAGTACTTA.

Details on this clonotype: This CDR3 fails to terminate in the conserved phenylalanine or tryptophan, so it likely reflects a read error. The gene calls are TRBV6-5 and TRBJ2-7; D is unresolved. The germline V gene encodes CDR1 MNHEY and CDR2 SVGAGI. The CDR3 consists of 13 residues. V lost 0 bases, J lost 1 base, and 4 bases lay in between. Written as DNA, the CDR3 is TGTGCCAGCAGTTACTCGAAGTCCTACGAGCAGTACTTA. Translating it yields CASSYSKSYEQYL.

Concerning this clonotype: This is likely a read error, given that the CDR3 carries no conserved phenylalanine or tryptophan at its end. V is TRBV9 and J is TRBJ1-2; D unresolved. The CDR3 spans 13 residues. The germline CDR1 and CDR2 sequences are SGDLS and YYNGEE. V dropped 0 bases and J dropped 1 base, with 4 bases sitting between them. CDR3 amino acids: CASSVDSNYGYTL. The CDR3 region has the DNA TGTGCCAGCAGCGTAGATAGTAACTATGGCTACACCTTA.